The rows below give T cell receptor beta chains drawn from one sample of a study of OX40 agonist ivuxolimab in advanced cancers. Some clones are missing from TCRdb's copy, which holds only in-frame ones; the method was immunoSEQ multiplex PCR. The sample holds roughly 44,000 clones; 80% are singletons and the top ten take approximately 7.5%. This specimen consisted of CD4+ or CD8+ T cells sorted from blood, obtained in a trial of the OX40 agonist ivuxolimab. These receptors originate from an adult with an advanced solid tumor such as melanoma, head and neck, liver or kidney cancer. Each CDR3 is given with its conserved first and last residue. A D gene is named only where the DNA matches it firmly. The size field is filled for only some rows; it gives once, few, many or a size class.

v_call	clone_size	j_call	d_call	cdr3_aa	cdr3_nt
TRBV18	NA	TRBJ2-1	NA	CASSLIPAEIFNEQFF	TGTGCCAGCTCGCTCATTCCAGCGGAAATTTTCAATGAGCAGTTCTTC
TRBV25-1	NA	TRBJ2-1	TRBD2	CASSELTSGEQFF	TGTGCCAGCAGTGAATTAACTAGCGGAGAGCAGTTCTTC
TRBV6-6	once	TRBJ2-3	NA	CAILGDKTQYF	TGTGCCATTTTGGGCGATAAGACGCAGTATTTT
TRBV7-6	NA	TRBJ1-2	TRBD1	CASSFGQGAGYTF	TGTGCCAGCAGCTTCGGACAGGGGGCTGGCTACACCTTC
TRBV18	NA	TRBJ1-2	NA	CASSPPRGAANYGYTF	TGTGCCAGCTCACCACCAAGGGGGGCAGCTAACTATGGCTACACCTTC
TRBV29-1	NA	TRBJ2-7	NA	CSVEASGGGYEQYF	TGCAGCGTTGAAGCGTCAGGGGGGGGCTACGAGCAGTACTTC
TRBV5-6	NA	TRBJ2-5	NA	CASSSWTYQETQYF	TGTGCCAGCAGCTCGTGGACCTACCAAGAGACCCAGTACTTC
TRBV5-4	NA	TRBJ2-1	TRBD1	CASSSGTGGYNEQFF	TGTGCCAGCAGCTCCGGGACAGGGGGCTACAATGAGCAGTTCTTC
TRBV2	NA	TRBJ2-1	TRBD2	CASSETGGDSYNEQFF	TGTGCCAGCAGTGAAACGGGGGGGGATAGTTACAATGAGCAGTTCTTC
TRBV18	NA	TRBJ1-3	TRBD1	CASSPLGTGGRLSSGNTIYF	TGTGCCAGCTCACCACTCGGGACAGGGGGGCGGCTCAGCTCTGGAAACACCATATATTTT
TRBV2	NA	TRBJ2-7	TRBD1	CASSEGTGLGEQYF	TGTGCCAGCAGTGAGGGGACAGGGCTCGGGGAGCAGTACTTC
TRBV6-1	NA	TRBJ2-7	TRBD2	CASSRTSDSYEQYF	TGTGCCAGCAGCCGGACTAGCGATTCCTACGAGCAGTACTTC
TRBV2	NA	TRBJ1-1	TRBD1	CASSSTTGVFTEAFF	TGTGCCAGCAGTTCGACGACAGGGGTTTTCACTGAAGCTTTCTTT
TRBV5-1	NA	TRBJ2-5	NA	CASSLGRVLDKQETQYF	TGCGCCAGCAGCTTGGGGAGGGTTTTGGACAAGCAAGAGACCCAGTACTTC
TRBV7-2	NA	TRBJ2-7	TRBD2	CASSLGLAGAYEQYF	TGTGCCAGCAGCCTCGGACTAGCGGGGGCCTACGAGCAGTACTTC
TRBV10-1	NA	TRBJ2-7	NA	CASKGREPYEQYF	TGCGCCAGCAAGGGCAGAGAACCGTACGAGCAGTACTTC
TRBV27	large	TRBJ2-1	TRBD2	CASSGLAGWNEQFF	TGTGCCAGCAGCGGACTAGCGGGATGGAATGAGCAGTTCTTC
TRBV7-7	NA	TRBJ2-5	NA	CASSLRGGSETQYF	TGTGCCAGCAGCTTACGGGGCGGGTCGGAGACCCAGTACTTC
TRBV19	NA	TRBJ2-1	TRBD2	CASSIALTSGYNEQFF	TGTGCCAGTAGTATAGCCCTGACTAGCGGGTACAATGAGCAGTTCTTC
TRBV5-1	NA	TRBJ2-5	TRBD1	CASSLTTGRQETQYF	TGCGCCAGCAGCTTAACGACAGGGCGGCAAGAGACCCAGTACTTC
TRBV28	NA	TRBJ1-3	NA	CASRWGASGNTIYF	TGTGCCAGCAGGTGGGGGGCCTCTGGAAACACCATATATTTT
TRBV7-9	NA	TRBJ2-7	NA	CASSLGVASGYEQYF	TGTGCCAGCAGCTTAGGAGTTGCGTCAGGCTACGAGCAGTACTTC
TRBV6-5	NA	TRBJ2-7	TRBD2	CASRTSGRGEQYF	TGTGCCAGCAGGACAAGCGGGAGGGGCGAGCAGTACTTC
TRBV4-1	NA	TRBJ2-1	TRBD2	CASSQDFGGVGTEQFF	TGCGCCAGCAGCCAAGATTTTGGGGGGGTTGGGACTGAGCAGTTCTTC
TRBV14	NA	TRBJ2-3	TRBD2	CASSPTQWREADTQYF	TGTGCCAGCAGCCCAACCCAGTGGCGGGAGGCAGATACGCAGTATTTT
TRBV9	NA	TRBJ2-5	NA	CASSEGETQYF	TGTGCCAGCAGCGAGGGGGAGACCCAGTACTTC
TRBV5-1	NA	TRBJ2-5	NA	CASSLAPQTETQYF	TGCGCCAGCAGCTTGGCTCCTCAAACAGAGACCCAGTACTTC
TRBV6-5	few	TRBJ2-1	NA	CASSSQTRRGRNEQFF	TGTGCCAGCAGTTCTCAAACTAGACGGGGACGCAATGAGCAGTTCTTC
TRBV11-3	NA	TRBJ2-7	TRBD1	CASSLESGTGAYEQYF	TGTGCCAGCAGCTTAGAGTCCGGGACAGGGGCCTACGAGCAGTACTTC
TRBV5-4	few	TRBJ1-1	TRBD1	CASSPTGTGIQAFF	TGTGCCAGCAGCCCTACAGGGACAGGGATTCAAGCTTTCTTT
TRBV6-6	NA	TRBJ2-1	NA	CASSSHSGDPNEQFF	TGTGCCAGCAGCTCCCATAGTGGAGATCCCAATGAGCAGTTCTTC
TRBV6-6	NA	TRBJ1-2	NA	CASSPQGSSGYTF	TGTGCCAGCAGTCCACAGGGTTCAAGTGGCTACACCTTC
TRBV7-9	NA	TRBJ2-5	NA	CASSSSGQTETQYF	TGTGCCAGCAGCTCCTCAGGGCAGACGGAGACCCAGTACTTC
TRBV9	NA	TRBJ2-7	TRBD2	CASSVGTSGRAASEQYF	TGTGCCAGCAGCGTAGGGACTAGCGGGAGGGCCGCAAGCGAGCAGTACTTC
TRBV10-3	NA	TRBJ2-1	NA	CATSSQDEQFF	TGTGCCACAAGCAGTCAGGATGAGCAGTTCTTC
TRBV9	NA	TRBJ1-2	NA	CASSVGLGQGSGYTF	TGTGCCAGCAGCGTAGGTCTAGGGCAGGGATCGGGCTACACCTTC
TRBV29-1	NA	TRBJ2-7	NA	CSVQGSYEQYF	TGCAGCGTGCAGGGGAGTTACGAGCAGTACTTC
TRBV4-1	NA	TRBJ2-1	TRBD2	CASRVRDYLPYNEQFF	TGCGCCAGCAGGGTCCGGGACTACCTTCCTTACAATGAGCAGTTCTTC
TRBV6-5	NA	TRBJ2-5	TRBD2	CASSYSSGAQETQYF	TGTGCCAGCAGTTACTCCAGCGGGGCCCAAGAGACCCAGTACTTC
TRBV30	NA	TRBJ2-7	NA	CAWGSTYEQYF	TGTGCCTGGGGATCTACCTACGAGCAGTACTTC
TRBV5-5	NA	TRBJ1-5	NA	CASSLVWGDSNQPQHF	TGTGCCAGCAGCTTGGTGTGGGGAGATAGCAATCAGCCCCAGCATTTT
TRBV5-1	NA	TRBJ2-7	NA	CASSLVGGGSYEQYF	TGCGCCAGCAGCTTGGTCGGGGGAGGCTCCTACGAGCAGTACTTC
TRBV19	NA	TRBJ1-5	NA	CASSISGQLTVYSNQPQHF	TGTGCCAGTAGTATATCGGGCCAGCTCACCGTCTATAGCAATCAGCCCCAGCATTTT
TRBV5-6	NA	TRBJ2-7	TRBD1	CASSSGTGTPITYEQYF	TGTGCCAGCAGTTCCGGGACAGGGACACCAATTACCTACGAGCAGTACTTC
TRBV30	NA	TRBJ2-7	TRBD1	CAWSFNLGQGAYEQYF	TGTGCCTGGAGTTTCAACCTGGGACAGGGGGCCTACGAGCAGTACTTC
TRBV6-5	once	TRBJ1-2	NA	CASSYFRGSYGYTF	TGTGCCAGCAGTTACTTCAGGGGTAGCTATGGCTACACCTTC
TRBV7-6	NA	TRBJ2-5	NA	CASSFAVAAGGFGTQYF	TGTGCCAGCAGCTTTGCGGTAGCGGCCGGAGGGTTTGGGACCCAGTACTTC
TRBV13	NA	TRBJ2-7	NA	CASSSARTLSGEQYF	TGTGCCAGCAGCTCAGCCCGGACCCTAAGCGGCGAGCAGTACTTC
TRBV27	NA	TRBJ2-5	NA	CASSLWGPETQYF	TGTGCCAGCAGTTTATGGGGTCCGGAGACCCAGTACTTC
TRBV7-2	NA	TRBJ2-7	NA	CASSSTTSYEQYF	TGTGCCAGCAGCTCAACCACTTCCTACGAGCAGTACTTC